This T cell receptor beta chain was identified in a study of shared clonotypes between healthy human individuals. V shed 3 bases and J 5 bases; nucleotides not matched to a gene: 4. The CDR3 contains 13 residues. Germline V gene data show CDR1 as SGDLS and CDR2 as YYNGEE. Study conclusions and caveats: There were few donors, and this limited the genetic and exposure-history diversity represented.

Deep was the level used in running the assay. Researchers divided each subset's genomic DNA evenly across several immunoSEQ plates. TCRdb keeps only in-frame clones here, not all; method: immunoSEQ multiplex PCR. The repertoire has hundreds of thousands of clones, around 75% of them found once; the top ten carry roughly an eighth. A note on this clone: The target antigen is unknown.

Sequences were obtained from PBMCs. This chain uses TRBV9 with TRBJ2-5; TRBD1 aligns across 7 bases. The receptor comes from a woman aged 40 to 50 in good health. Some clones in this sample may be carry-over from other donors' samples. The CDR3: CASSGTGAETQYF. For the CDR3, the DNA is TGTGCCAGCAGCGGTACAGGGGCGGAGACCCAGTACTTC.